The 5 T cell receptor beta chains below come from one sample, sequenced in a study of Graves' ophthalmopathy and Graves' hyperthyroidism. As the template, RNA transcripts were used to amplify TCR beta CDR3 regions. Second-round multiplex PCR followed a first-round RT-PCR using HTBI primers. TCRdb re-called the multiplex PCR reads with MiXCR, one entry per CDR3 protein. The sample yields roughly 500,000 distinct CDR3 sequences, roughly 14% seen once. What was sequenced was blood. The source of these receptors is a woman aged 25 to 45 with Graves' ophthalmopathy.

This clonotype came up many times. One junction end does not reproduce the germline sequence, and a read error may be involved. The rearrangement uses TRBV7-3 and TRBJ2-4; D is unresolved. Germline assignment: CDR1 SGHTA and CDR2 FQGTGA. This CDR3 is 15 amino acids long. The CDR3 protein is CASSLTGHAANIKYF. The CDR3 DNA sequence: TGTGCCAGCAGCTTAACCGGCCACGCGGCAAACATTAAGTACTTC.

This clonotype was detected many times. V usage is TRBV25-1 and J usage is TRBJ2-7; D is possibly TRBD1 or TRBD2 (5 bases each). This CDR3 is 14 amino acids long. Trimming shortened V by 7 bases and J by 1 base, and 14 bases separated the two germline ends. Germline CDR1 and CDR2: MGHDK and SYGVNS. The CDR3 loop reads CASKGTQGSYEQYF. The CDR3 bases are TGTGCCAGCAAAGGGACCCAAGGATCCTACGAGCAGTACTTC.

This clonotype was recorded at least ten times. The chain employs TRBV13 and TRBJ2-5; 9 bases are shared with TRBD1. CDR1 is PRHDT, CDR2 FYEKMQ, per germline (reference sequence). This CDR3 comprises 13 residues. Trimming cost V 5 bases and J 5 bases; bases outside gene matches: 3. CDR3 region: CASSRQGVETQYF. CDR3 in DNA: TGTGCCAGCAGCAGACAGGGGGTCGAGACCCAGTACTTC.

This clonotype was recorded at least ten times. This chain uses TRBV7-8 with TRBJ2-7, with 7 bases lining up with TRBD2. The germline CDR1 and CDR2 sequences are SGHVS and FQNEAQ. The CDR3 covers 17 residues. Trimming took 4 bases from V and 0 from J; bases not matched to a gene: 12. The CDR3 loop is CASSWPRQRESSYEQYF. For the CDR3, the DNA is TGTGCCAGCAGCTGGCCCAGACAGCGGGAAAGCTCCTACGAGCAGTACTTC. The complete variable domain, with remaining parts taken from reference TRBV7-8 and TRBJ2-7, reads GAGVSQSPRYKVAKRGQDVALRCDPISGHVSLFWYQQALGQGPEFLTYFQNEAQLDKSGLPSDRFFAERPEGSVSTLKIQRTQQEDSAVYLCASSWPRQRESSYEQYFGPGTRLTVT.

This clonotype was seen many times. The chain links TRBV15 to TRBJ1-1; D is undetermined. This CDR3 is built from 13 residues. Trimming left V 3 bases short and J 1 base short, with 6 bases between. Germline values: CDR1 LNHNV, CDR2 YYDKDF (reference sequence). The CDR3 DNA reads TGTGCCACCAGCAGGTCGTCGAACACTGAAGCTTTCTTT. This gives the protein CATSRSSNTEAFF.